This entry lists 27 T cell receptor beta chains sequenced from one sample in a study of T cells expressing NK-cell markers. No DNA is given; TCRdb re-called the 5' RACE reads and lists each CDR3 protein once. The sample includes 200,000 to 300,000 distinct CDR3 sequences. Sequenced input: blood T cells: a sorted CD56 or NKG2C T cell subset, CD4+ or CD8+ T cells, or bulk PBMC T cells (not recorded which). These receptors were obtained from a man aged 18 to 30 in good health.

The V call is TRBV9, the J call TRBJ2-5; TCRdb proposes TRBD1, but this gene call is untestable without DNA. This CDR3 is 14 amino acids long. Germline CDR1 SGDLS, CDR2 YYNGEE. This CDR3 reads CASSVSGRGETQYF.

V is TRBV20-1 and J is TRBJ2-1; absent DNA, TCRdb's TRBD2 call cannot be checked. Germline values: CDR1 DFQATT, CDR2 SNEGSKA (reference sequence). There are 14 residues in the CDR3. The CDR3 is CSASRTSGYNEQFF.

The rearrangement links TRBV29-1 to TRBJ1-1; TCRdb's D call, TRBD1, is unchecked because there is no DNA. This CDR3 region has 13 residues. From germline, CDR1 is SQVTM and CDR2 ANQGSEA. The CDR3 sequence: CSVLGRGNTEAFF. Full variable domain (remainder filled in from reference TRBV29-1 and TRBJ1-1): SAVISQKPSRDICQRGTSLTIQCQVDSQVTMMFWYRQQPGQSLTLIATANQGSEATYESGFVIDKFPISRPNLTFSTLTVSNMSPEDSSIYLCSVLGRGNTEAFFGQGTRLTVV.

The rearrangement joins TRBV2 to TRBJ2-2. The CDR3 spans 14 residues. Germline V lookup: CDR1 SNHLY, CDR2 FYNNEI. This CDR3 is CASTEGSGNGELFF. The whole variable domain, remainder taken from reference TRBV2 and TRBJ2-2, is EPEVTQTPSHQVTQMGQEVILRCVPISNHLYFYWYRQILGQKVEFLVSFYNNEISEKSEIFDDQFSVERPDGSNFTLKIRSTKLEDSAMYFCASTEGSGNGELFFGEGSRLTVL.

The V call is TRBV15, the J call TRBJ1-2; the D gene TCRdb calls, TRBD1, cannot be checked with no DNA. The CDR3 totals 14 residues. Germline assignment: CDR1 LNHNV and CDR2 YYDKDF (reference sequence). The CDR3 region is CATSFKTGAAGYTF.

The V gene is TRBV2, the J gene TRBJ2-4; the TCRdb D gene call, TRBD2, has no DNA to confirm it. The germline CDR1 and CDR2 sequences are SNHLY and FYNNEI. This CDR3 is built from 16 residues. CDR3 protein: CASRIAGGPAKNIQYF.

Here the CDR3 reads CASSLNSGLETQYF. The genes are TRBV7-3 and TRBJ2-5; TCRdb's D call, TRBD2, is unchecked because there is no DNA. The CDR3 has 14 residues. Germline lookup yields CDR1 SGHTA and CDR2 FQGTGA.

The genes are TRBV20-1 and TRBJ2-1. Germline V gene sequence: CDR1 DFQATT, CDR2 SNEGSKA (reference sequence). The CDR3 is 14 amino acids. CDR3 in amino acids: CSAREMGLLNEQFF.

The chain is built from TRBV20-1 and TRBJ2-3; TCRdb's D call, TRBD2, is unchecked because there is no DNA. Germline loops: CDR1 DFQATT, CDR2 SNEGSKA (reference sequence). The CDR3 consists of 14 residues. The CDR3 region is CSAQASGSTDTQYF.

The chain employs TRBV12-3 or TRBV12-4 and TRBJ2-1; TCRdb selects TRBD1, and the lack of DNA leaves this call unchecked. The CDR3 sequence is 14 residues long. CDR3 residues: CASSGPHGGNEQFF.

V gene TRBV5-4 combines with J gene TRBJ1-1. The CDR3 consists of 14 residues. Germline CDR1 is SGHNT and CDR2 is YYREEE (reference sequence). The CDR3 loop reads CASSPAQGDTEAFF.

CDR3 in amino acids: CSARGDGNEQFF. The gene calls are TRBV20-1 and TRBJ2-1; TCRdb lists TRBD2, though no DNA is available to test this call. The germline CDR1 and CDR2 sequences are DFQATT and SNEGSKA (reference sequence). This CDR3 spans 12 amino acids.

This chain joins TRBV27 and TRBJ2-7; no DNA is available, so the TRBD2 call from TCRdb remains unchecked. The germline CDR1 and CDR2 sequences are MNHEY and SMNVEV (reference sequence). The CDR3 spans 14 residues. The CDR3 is CASDSGLAGAQQYF.

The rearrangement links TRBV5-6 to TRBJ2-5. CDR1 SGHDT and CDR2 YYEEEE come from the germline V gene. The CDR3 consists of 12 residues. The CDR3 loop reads CASSFETETQYF.

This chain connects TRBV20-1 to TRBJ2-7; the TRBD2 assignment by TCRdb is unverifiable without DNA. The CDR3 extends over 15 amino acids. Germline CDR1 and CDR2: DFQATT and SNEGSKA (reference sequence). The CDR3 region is CSARLAGVNPYEQYF.

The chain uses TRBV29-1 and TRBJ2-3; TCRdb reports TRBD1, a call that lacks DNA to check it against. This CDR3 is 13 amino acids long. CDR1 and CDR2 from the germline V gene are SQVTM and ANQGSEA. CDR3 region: CSTQTGGSDTQYF.

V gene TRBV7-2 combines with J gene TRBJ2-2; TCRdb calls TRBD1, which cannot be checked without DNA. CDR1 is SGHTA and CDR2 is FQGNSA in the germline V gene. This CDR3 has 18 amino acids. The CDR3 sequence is CASSSRASRTGVTGELFF.

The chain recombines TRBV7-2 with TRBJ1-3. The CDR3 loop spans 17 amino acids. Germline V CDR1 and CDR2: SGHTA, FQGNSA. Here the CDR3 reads CASSLGGAGLLRNTIYF. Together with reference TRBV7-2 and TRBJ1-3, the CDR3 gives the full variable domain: GAGVSQSPSNKVTEKGKDVELRCDPISGHTALYWYRQSLGQGLEFLIYFQGNSAPDKSGLPSDRFSAERTGGSVSTLTIQRTQQEDSAVYLCASSLGGAGLLRNTIYFGEGSWLTVV.

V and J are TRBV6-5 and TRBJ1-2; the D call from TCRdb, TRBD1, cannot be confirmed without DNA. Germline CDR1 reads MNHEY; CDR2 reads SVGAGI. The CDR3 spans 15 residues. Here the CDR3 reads CASRGTGTGSYGYTF.

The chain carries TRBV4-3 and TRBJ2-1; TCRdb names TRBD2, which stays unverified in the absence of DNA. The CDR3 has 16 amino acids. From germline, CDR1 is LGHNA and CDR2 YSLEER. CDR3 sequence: CASSQELRGRGDEQFF.

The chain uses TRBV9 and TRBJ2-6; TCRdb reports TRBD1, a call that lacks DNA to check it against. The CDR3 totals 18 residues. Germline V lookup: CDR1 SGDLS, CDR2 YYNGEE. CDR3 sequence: CASSVAGDRTSGANVLTF.

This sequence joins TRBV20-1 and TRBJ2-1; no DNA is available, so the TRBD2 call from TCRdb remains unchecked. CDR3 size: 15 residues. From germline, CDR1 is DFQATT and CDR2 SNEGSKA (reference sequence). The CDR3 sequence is CSARSEAGVGNEQFF.

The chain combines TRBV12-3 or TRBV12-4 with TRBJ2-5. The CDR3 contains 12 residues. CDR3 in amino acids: CASSFSRETQYF.

CDR3: CASSSYRGRTEAFF. The chain has TRBV7-2 and TRBJ1-1; as DNA is missing, the TRBD1 call by TCRdb cannot be tested. This CDR3 has 14 amino acids. Germline V gene sequence: CDR1 SGHTA, CDR2 FQGNSA.

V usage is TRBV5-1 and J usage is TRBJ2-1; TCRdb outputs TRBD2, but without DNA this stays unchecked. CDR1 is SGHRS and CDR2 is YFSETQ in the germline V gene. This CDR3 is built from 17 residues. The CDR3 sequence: CASRNIRGTSGTDEQFF.

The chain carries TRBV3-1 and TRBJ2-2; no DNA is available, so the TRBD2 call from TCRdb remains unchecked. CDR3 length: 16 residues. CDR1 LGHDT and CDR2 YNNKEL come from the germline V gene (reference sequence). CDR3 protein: CASSQYLAGATGELFF.

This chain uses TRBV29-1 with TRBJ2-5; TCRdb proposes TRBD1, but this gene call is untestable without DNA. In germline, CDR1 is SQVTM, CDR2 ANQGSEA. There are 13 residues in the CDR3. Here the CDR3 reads CSVLREIRETQYF.